These T cell receptor beta chains were read from a single sample in a study of cytomegalovirus exposure and HLA in healthy donors. TCRdb keeps only in-frame clones here, not all; method: immunoSEQ multiplex PCR. The sample has 100,000 to 130,000 clones; approximately 79% are singletons. Source material: PBMCs. The receptors derive from a woman in her thirties or forties in good health and CMV-seropositive. Each CDR3 is given with its conserved first and last residue. Fields, in order: clone size, J gene, V gene, D gene, CDR3 protein, CDR3 DNA. The D gene is left open where the match is weak. Size values are once, few and many counts, or a class for expanded clones, and some rows have none.

>-|TRBJ1-1|TRBV2|TRBD1
CASYPGQGAREHTEAFF
TGTGCCAGCTACCCGGGACAGGGGGCTAGGGAACACACTGAAGCTTTCTTT
>-|TRBJ2-7|TRBV28|-
CASRIGRPYEQYF
TGTGCCAGCAGAATAGGGAGGCCCTACGAGCAGTACTTC
>-|TRBJ1-2|TRBV5-4|TRBD1
CASSWTGTGRGYTF
TGTGCCAGCAGCTGGACCGGGACAGGGCGTGGCTACACCTTC
>-|TRBJ2-2|TRBV7-2|-
CASSTDVTGELFF
TGTGCCAGCAGCACAGACGTCACCGGGGAGCTGTTTTTT
>few|TRBJ2-5|TRBV11-3|-
CASSLGQTPQETQYF
TGTGCCAGCAGCTTAGGACAGACCCCCCAAGAGACCCAGTACTTC
>-|TRBJ1-4|TRBV4-1|-
CASSQDIGRVATNEKLFF
TGCGCCAGCAGCCAAGATATCGGCAGGGTGGCAACTAATGAAAAACTGTTTTTT
>-|TRBJ2-1|TRBV6-5|-
CAIQGRSYNEQFF
TGTGCCATCCAAGGGAGGTCCTACAATGAGCAGTTCTTC
>few|TRBJ2-1|TRBV30|-
CAWSVLQGFNEQFF
TGTGCCTGGAGTGTACTACAGGGATTCAATGAGCAGTTCTTC
>-|TRBJ1-1|TRBV4-2|TRBD1
CASSQRQGNTEAFF
TGTGCCAGCAGCCAACGACAGGGGAACACTGAAGCTTTCTTT
>-|TRBJ2-5|TRBV6-5|-
CASSQGSGRQETQYF
TGTGCCAGCAGCCAGGGTTCGGGTCGTCAAGAGACCCAGTACTTC
>-|TRBJ2-7|TRBV10-3|-
CAISEELAELLEQYF
TGTGCCATCAGTGAGGAGTTAGCGGAACTTCTCGAGCAGTACTTC
>once|TRBJ1-1|TRBV18|TRBD1
CASSPGQGDIAEAFF
TGTGCCAGCTCACCAGGACAGGGGGATATCGCTGAAGCTTTCTTT
>-|TRBJ2-5|TRBV30|-
CAWSRREGETQYF
TGTGCCTGGAGTCGACGGGAAGGGGAGACCCAGTACTTC
>few|TRBJ2-7|TRBV10-3|TRBD1
CAISGGTGTGRGEQYF
TGTGCCATCAGTGGAGGAACGGGGACAGGGAGGGGCGAGCAGTACTTC
>-|TRBJ2-3|TRBV19|-
CASSRSPDTQYF
TGTGCCAGTAGTCGTTCTCCGGATACGCAGTATTTT
>-|TRBJ1-1|TRBV15|-
CAALSDTEAFF
TGTGCCGCCCTCAGTGACACTGAAGCTTTCTTT
>-|TRBJ2-1|TRBV12-5|-
CASGLGIGGAGYNEQFF
TGTGCTAGTGGTTTGGGGATAGGGGGCGCGGGGTACAATGAGCAGTTCTTC
>few|TRBJ2-5|TRBV30|-
CAWSVRGRETQYF
TGTGCCTGGAGTGTAAGAGGGAGGGAGACCCAGTACTTC
>-|TRBJ1-1|TRBV29-1|-
CSVHPGQYTEAFF
TGCAGCGTCCATCCAGGGCAGTACACTGAAGCTTTCTTT
>-|TRBJ1-2|TRBV25-1|-
CASSESVGGGAPDGYTF
TGTGCCAGCAGTGAATCCGTTGGGGGGGGCGCCCCTGATGGCTACACCTTC
>-|TRBJ2-1|TRBV11-3|TRBD2
CASSSFGGAGGNEQFF
TGTGCCAGCAGCTCCTTCGGGGGGGCGGGGGGCAATGAGCAGTTCTTC
>-|TRBJ2-1|TRBV7-3|TRBD1
CASSQPGQGWNEQFF
TGTGCCAGCAGTCAGCCGGGACAGGGATGGAATGAGCAGTTCTTC